Following are 23 T cell receptor beta chains from one sample sequenced in a study of blood T cell repertoires in COVID-19. This table comes from immunoSEQ multiplex PCR, and its TCRdb copy is limited to in-frame clones, with some not included. This sample has a few hundred thousand clones, with approximately 86% found just once. What was sequenced was peripheral blood. The receptors originated from a woman aged 55-70 years with COVID-19, enrolled during active disease.

This clone has just one count. Here the CDR3 DNA reads TGTGCCAGCAGCCAAGATCAGAACTATGGCTACACCTTC. Protein sequence: CASSQDQNYGYTF. The V gene is TRBV4-2, the J gene TRBJ1-2, with D unresolved. V lost 0 bases to trimming and J lost 2 bases, with 4 bases between them. Looked up from germline, CDR1 is LGHNA and CDR2 is YNFKEQ. This CDR3 contains 13 residues.

The V gene is TRBV19, the J gene TRBJ1-5; 8 bases match TRBD1. V shed 5 bases and J 5 bases; nucleotides not matched to a gene: 8. CDR3 length: 15 amino acids. The V gene's germline CDR1 is LNHDA and CDR2 SQIVND (reference sequence). CDR3 nucleotide sequence: TGTGCCAGTAGTCCGGGACAGGTTTTCTATCAGCCCCAGCATTTT. It translates to CASSPGQVFYQPQHF. Based on the CDR3 plus reference TRBV19 and TRBJ1-5, the full variable domain is DGGITQSPKYLFRKEGQNVTLSCEQNLNHDAMYWYRQDPGQGLRLIYYSQIVNDFQKGDIAEGYSVSREKKESFPLTVTSAQKNPTAFYLCASSPGQVFYQPQHFGDGTRLSIL.

The chain couples TRBV12-5 to TRBJ1-2, with 7 bases matching TRBD1. The V segment lost 5 bases and the J segment 7 bases; nucleotides outside the gene matches: 13. Germline V gives CDR1 LGHNT, CDR2 FRNRAP. The CDR3 covers 15 residues. The CDR3 region has the DNA TGTGCTAGTGGTACTCGACAGGGAGGTCCCCGTGGCTACACCTTC. It translates to CASGTRQGGPRGYTF.

The chain combines TRBV5-1 with TRBJ1-2; TRBD1 agrees at 8 bases. V gave up 4 bases and J gave up 0 bases; unmatched junction bases: 2. The CDR3 runs 14 residues. The germline V gene encodes CDR1 SGHRS and CDR2 YFSETQ. CDR3 amino acids: CASSRQGSNYGYTF. In nucleotides, the CDR3 is TGCGCCAGCAGCAGACAGGGGTCTAACTATGGCTACACCTTC.

The chain employs TRBV5-1 and TRBJ2-1; 14 nucleotides match TRBD2. This CDR3 has 15 residues. Germline lookup yields CDR1 SGHRS and CDR2 YFSETQ. Losses at the gene ends were 4 bases for V and 8 bases for J; bases not matched to a gene: 5. CDR3 amino acids: CASSPTSGGAYEQFF. The CDR3 DNA reads as TGCGCCAGCAGCCCGACTAGCGGGGGGGCCTATGAGCAGTTCTTC.

The CDR3 DNA sequence: TGTGCCAGCAGGGTCCACCCGGGGGGAGGTTCCTACGAGCAGTACTTC. Amino acids: CASRVHPGGGSYEQYF. This chain joins TRBV5-5 and TRBJ2-7, with 7 nucleotides matching TRBD2. CDR1 is SGHKS, CDR2 YYEKEE, per germline (reference sequence). CDR3 length equals 16 residues. V shed 5 bases and J 1 base; nucleotides not matched to a gene: 12.

The chain is built from TRBV5-1 and TRBJ1-1; D might be TRBD1 (5 bases). Trimming took off 4 bases at V and 6 bases at J, with 10 bases between the two ends. The CDR3 contains 12 residues. Germline CDR1 SGHRS, CDR2 YFSETQ. CDR3 sequence: CASSGSRAEAFF. CDR3 sequence (DNA): TGCGCCAGCAGCGGAAGCAGGGCTGAAGCTTTCTTT. Supplemented by reference TRBV5-1 and TRBJ1-1, the full variable domain reads KAGVTQTPRYLIKTRGQQVTLSCSPISGHRSVSWYQQTPGQGLQFLFEYFSETQRNKGNFPGRFSGRQFSNSRSEMNVSTLELGDSALYLCASSGSRAEAFFGQGTRLTVV.

This clone was detected once. The chain joins TRBV7-2 to TRBJ2-3; 8 nucleotides align to TRBD1. Germline trimming cut 5 bases from V and 1 base from J; bases unmatched to any gene: 5. CDR1 SGHTA and CDR2 FQGNSA come from the germline V gene. This CDR3 has 15 residues. The CDR3 reads CASSPQTGGTDTQYF. The CDR3 bases are TGTGCCAGCAGCCCCCAGACAGGGGGCACAGATACGCAGTATTTT. The variable domain in full, with the rest retrieved from reference TRBV7-2 and TRBJ2-3, is GAGVSQSPSNKVTEKGKDVELRCDPISGHTALYWYRQSLGQGLEFLIYFQGNSAPDKSGLPSDRFSAERTGGSVSTLTIQRTQQEDSAVYLCASSPQTGGTDTQYFGPGTRLTVL.

J is TRBJ2-3 and V is TRBV7-9; 8 bases align to TRBD1. Unmatched junction bases numbered 5, after V lost 4 bases and J lost 5 bases. Germline assignment: CDR1 SEHNR and CDR2 FQNEAQ (reference sequence). This CDR3 region has 14 residues. The CDR3 region has the DNA TGTGCCAGCAGCTATACAGGGGGTGGAGATACGCAGTATTTT. It specifies CASSYTGGGDTQYF.

V gene TRBV5-6 combines with J gene TRBJ1-6; D is perhaps TRBD1 (5 bases). V was clipped by 0 bases and J by 7 bases, with 14 bases between them. The CDR3 length is 16 residues. Germline lookup yields CDR1 SGHDT and CDR2 YYEEEE. The CDR3 is CASSLGGAGQNSPLHF. CDR3 nucleotide sequence: TGTGCCAGCAGCTTGGGGGGCGCCGGGCAAAATTCACCCCTCCACTTT.

V usage is TRBV11-2 and J usage is TRBJ2-3; TRBD2 matches 12 bases. The CDR3 sequence is 16 residues long. The junction had 5 bases not matched to a gene; V was cut back by 3 bases and J by 4 bases. Germline CDR1 is SGHAT and CDR2 is FQNNGV. The CDR3 nucleotides are TGTGCCAGCAGCTTCCTAGCGGGGGGGGCCGCAGATACGCAGTATTTT. Translated, it gives CASSFLAGGAADTQYF.

The chain employs TRBV6-5 and TRBJ1-5; perhaps TRBD1 as D (6 bases). The CDR3 totals 16 residues. The germline CDR1 and CDR2 sequences are MNHEY and SVGAGI. V lost 2 bases, J lost 7 bases, and 18 bases lay in between. The CDR3 sequence: CASSYGLPPGEQPQHF. CDR3 bases: TGTGCCAGCAGTTACGGTTTGCCCCCAGGGGAGCAGCCCCAGCATTTT.

CDR3 sequence (DNA): TGTGCCAGCAGCCGACAGGGCGTGGGTGTTCAGCCCCAGCATTTT. It translates to CASSRQGVGVQPQHF. This chain uses TRBV6-2 or TRBV6-3 with TRBJ1-5, with TRBD1 identical over 7 bases. Germline V gene lookup returns CDR1 MNHEY and CDR2 SVGEGT. The CDR3 is 15 residues long. Losses at the gene ends were 6 bases for V and 6 bases for J; bases not matched to a gene: 11.

The J gene is TRBJ2-7, the V gene TRBV7-2, with D unclear. Germline V lookup: CDR1 SGHTA, CDR2 FQGNSA. Deletions cut 1 base from V and 5 bases from J, with 15 bases between. This CDR3 is 15 amino acids long. The CDR3 DNA is TGTGCCAGCAGCTTAGTGAGAGGCGGTAACAACGAGCAGTACTTC. Protein sequence: CASSLVRGGNNEQYF.

This chain joins TRBV7-2 and TRBJ2-5, with D possibly being TRBD2 (5 bases). Deletions cut 5 bases from V and 2 bases from J, with 15 bases between. The CDR3 loop spans 15 amino acids. Germline CDR1 and CDR2: SGHTA and FQGNSA. The CDR3 DNA is TGTGCCAGCAGCCCTAATTTCGGGGAACAAGAGACCCAGTACTTC. It translates to CASSPNFGEQETQYF.

This clone has only a few counts. The gene calls are TRBV7-8 and TRBJ1-1, with TRBD1 identical over 8 bases. CDR1 is SGHVS and CDR2 is FQNEAQ in the germline V gene. The CDR3 totals 15 residues. The trim removed 0 bases at V and 5 bases at J, leaving 5 bases unmatched. CDR3 sequence: CASSLATGVGTEAFF. In DNA form, the CDR3 reads TGTGCCAGCAGCTTAGCGACAGGGGTCGGTACTGAAGCTTTCTTT.

The rearrangement joins TRBV4-2 to TRBJ1-3, with TRBD1 as a possible D gene (6 bases). The CDR3 has 15 residues. Germline-derived CDR1 and CDR2 are LGHNA and YNFKEQ. V dropped 0 bases and J dropped 4 bases, with 10 bases sitting between them. The CDR3 bases are TGTGCCAGCAGCCAAGATATTACAGGGGGAAACACCATATATTTT. Translated, it gives CASSQDITGGNTIYF.

The V call is TRBV10-1, the J call TRBJ1-4; D not resolved. Germline V lookup: CDR1 WNHNN, CDR2 SYGVQD (reference sequence). The CDR3 runs to 17 residues. V shed 0 bases and J shed 2 bases, with 13 bases lying between them. The CDR3 reads CASSESEGSRTNEKLFF. DNA of the CDR3: TGCGCCAGCAGTGAGTCTGAGGGTTCGCGGACTAATGAAAAACTGTTTTTT.

The J gene is TRBJ2-5, the V gene TRBV9, with D hard to call. Germline CDR1 and CDR2: SGDLS and YYNGEE. Trimming removed 1 base from V and 1 base from J, with 5 bases in between. CDR3 length: 13 residues. CDR3 sequence reads: CASSVSSQETQYF. The CDR3 DNA reads TGTGCCAGCAGCGTAAGCTCCCAAGAGACCCAGTACTTC.

The chain's CDR3 is CASSQVSRGMNTEAFF. CDR3 sequence (DNA): TGCGCCAGCAGCCAAGTTTCTCGGGGGATGAACACTGAAGCTTTCTTT. V is TRBV4-1 and J is TRBJ1-1; perhaps TRBD1 as D (5 bases). Per germline, CDR1 MGHRA and CDR2 YSYEKL. Trimming removed 1 base at V and 0 bases at J, with 12 bases between. This CDR3 contains 16 residues.

The rearrangement links TRBV6-2 or TRBV6-3 to TRBJ2-7; 11 bases are shared with TRBD2. V lost 0 bases to trimming and J lost 2 bases; unmatched junction nucleotides: 9. The CDR3 runs to 18 residues. CDR1 MNHEY and CDR2 SVGEGT come from the germline V gene. The CDR3 region has the DNA TGTGCCAGCAGTTACTCGGGAGGGACTAGCGGACCCACCTACGAGCAGTACTTC. This codes for CASSYSGGTSGPTYEQYF.

This rearrangement joins TRBV9 to TRBJ2-1; 9 nucleotides agree with TRBD1. Germline V lookup: CDR1 SGDLS, CDR2 YYNGEE. The J segment lost 8 bases and the V segment lost 4 bases, leaving 10 bases of the junction unmatched. The CDR3 runs to 15 residues. The CDR3 nucleotides read TGTGCCAGCAGCTCCCTCGGGACAGGGCTCGATGAGCAGTTCTTC. It yields the protein CASSSLGTGLDEQFF.

The V and J genes are TRBV11-2 and TRBJ2-3; 8 bases line up with TRBD2. With 4 bases clipped from V and 1 base from J, the junction kept 4 bases outside the gene matches. Germline CDR1 SGHAT, CDR2 FQNNGV. This CDR3 spans 15 amino acids. CDR3 residues: CASSSIAGRTDTQYF. CDR3 nucleotides: TGTGCCAGCAGCTCCATAGCGGGGCGCACAGATACGCAGTATTTT.